Shown below are 11 T cell receptor beta chains from a single sample sequenced in a study of cytomegalovirus exposure and HLA in healthy donors. Assay: immunoSEQ multiplex PCR; the TCRdb copy retains only in-frame clones and omits some. The repertoire includes under 200,000 clones, approximately 89% of them detected once, and around a tenth sits in the top ten. The sample consisted of PBMCs. The receptors come from a young woman in good health and CMV-seropositive.

This chain links TRBV6-6 with TRBJ1-1; D may be TRBD1 (6 bases). Trimming left V 2 bases short and J 1 base short, with 11 bases between. This CDR3 region has 15 residues. In germline, CDR1 is MNHNY, CDR2 SVGAGI (reference sequence). The CDR3 sequence is CASSYPGRGNTEAFF. The CDR3 nucleotides read TGTGCCAGCAGTTACCCCGGCAGGGGGAACACTGAAGCTTTCTTT.

The rearrangement uses TRBV29-1 and TRBJ2-5, with 9 bases aligning to TRBD2. In germline, CDR1 is SQVTM, CDR2 ANQGSEA. Losses at the gene ends were 1 base for V and 10 bases for J; bases not matched to a gene: 16. This CDR3 is built from 16 residues. This CDR3 reads CSVEGGIAGELGVQYF. The CDR3 nucleotides read TGCAGCGTTGAAGGCGGCATAGCGGGAGAGCTGGGGGTCCAGTACTTC. The variable domain in full, completed from reference TRBV29-1 and TRBJ2-5, reads SAVISQKPSRDICQRGTSLTIQCQVDSQVTMMFWYRQQPGQSLTLIATANQGSEATYESGFVIDKFPISRPNLTFSTLTVSNMSPEDSSIYLCSVEGGIAGELGVQYFGPGTRLLVL.

The sample holds one count of this clone. The chain uses TRBV18 and TRBJ1-1; D call uncertain. This CDR3 has 14 residues. The germline V and J ends were trimmed by 6 bases and 3 bases, with 14 bases remaining between them. CDR1 is KGHSH and CDR2 is LQKENI in the germline V gene. CDR3 region: CASSPSPADTEAFF. The CDR3 region has the DNA TGTGCCAGCTCCCCCTCTCCGGCGGACACTGAAGCTTTCTTT. Full variable domain (rest looked up from reference TRBV18 and TRBJ1-1): NAGVMQNPRHLVRRRGQEARLRCSPMKGHSHVYWYRQLPEEGLKFMVYLQKENIIDESGMPKERFSAEFPKEGPSILRIQQVVRGDSAAYFCASSPSPADTEAFFGQGTRLTVV.

J is TRBJ2-1 and V is TRBV27, with 9 bases fitting TRBD2. The CDR3 loop spans 18 amino acids. The germline CDR1 and CDR2 sequences are MNHEY and SMNVEV (reference sequence). The V segment lost 5 bases and the J segment 6 bases; nucleotides outside the gene matches: 17. CDR3 region: CASSLSRVAGDLSNEQFF. The CDR3 region has the DNA TGTGCCAGCAGTCTGAGTAGGGTAGCGGGGGATCTATCCAATGAGCAGTTCTTC.

This chain links TRBV5-1 with TRBJ2-1; the match to TRBD2 covers 7 bases. The CDR3 spans 16 residues. Trimming at V came to 3 bases and at J to 3 bases, leaving 9 bases not matched to a gene. CDR1 is SGHRS and CDR2 is YFSETQ in the germline V gene. The CDR3 loop reads CASSSRSSGFYNEQFF. The CDR3 DNA reads TGCGCCAGCAGCTCCCGGTCTAGCGGCTTCTACAATGAGCAGTTCTTC.

This chain joins TRBV7-9 and TRBJ2-7, with D perhaps TRBD1 (6 bases). This CDR3 has 13 residues. Germline values: CDR1 SEHNR, CDR2 FQNEAQ (reference sequence). Trimming left V 5 bases short and J 3 bases short, with 11 bases between. The CDR3 is CASSPGASYEQYF. The CDR3 DNA reads as TGTGCCAGCAGCCCAGGGGCGAGCTACGAGCAGTACTTC.

J is TRBJ2-2 and V is TRBV5-1; TRBD2 matches 10 bases. This CDR3 is 17 amino acids long. J gave up 6 bases and V 0 bases, and 8 bases lay outside the gene matches. Germline lookup yields CDR1 SGHRS and CDR2 YFSETQ. The CDR3 region has the DNA TGCGCCAGCAGCTTGGGGCTAGCGGGAGTTACGGCCGGGGAGCTGTTTTTT. Translating gives CASSLGLAGVTAGELFF.

The rearrangement links TRBV9 to TRBJ2-5; a possible D gene is TRBD2 (5 bases). Trimming left V 4 bases short and J 2 bases short, with 12 bases between. CDR1 is SGDLS, CDR2 YYNGEE, per germline. CDR3 length equals 14 residues. DNA of the CDR3: TGTGCCAGCAGCTCCCGCGGGTTACAAGAGACCCAGTACTTC. It codes for CASSSRGLQETQYF.

This chain connects TRBV28 to TRBJ2-7; 7 bases are shared with TRBD1. The CDR3 extends over 17 amino acids. Germline V gives CDR1 MDHEN, CDR2 SYDVKM. V trimming: 2 bases; J trimming: 2 bases; junction bases outside the gene matches: 12. DNA for the CDR3: TGTGCCAGCAGTTTAATGCTTCGTACAGGGGCGACCTACGAGCAGTACTTC. It specifies CASSLMLRTGATYEQYF.

This clone was observed once. The genes are TRBV28 and TRBJ2-7, with a weak D call TRBD2 (7 bases). Germline lookup yields CDR1 MDHEN and CDR2 SYDVKM. V shed 7 bases and J shed 2 bases, with 18 bases lying between them. CDR3 length: 15 amino acids. CDR3 in amino acids: CASTPGGGAPYEQYF. The DNA of the CDR3 is TGTGCCAGCACTCCCGGTGGGGGGGCACCCTACGAGCAGTACTTC.

V gene TRBV13 combines with J gene TRBJ2-7; 12 nucleotides line up with TRBD2. The CDR3 is made up of 15 amino acids. The ends lost 5 bases at V and 0 bases at J; junction bases unmatched: 2. Germline-derived CDR1 and CDR2 are PRHDT and FYEKMQ (reference sequence). The CDR3 coding sequence is TGTGCCAGCAGCGCGGGACTAGCGGGCTCCTACGAGCAGTACTTC. Translating it yields CASSAGLAGSYEQYF.